Listed below are T cell receptor beta chains from one sample, sequenced in a study of cytomegalovirus exposure and HLA in healthy donors. TCRdb's table, derived via immunoSEQ multiplex PCR, lists solely in-frame clones and lacks some. Here the sample spans 200,000 to 250,000 clones, about nine tenths being singletons. The specimen sequenced was PBMCs. The source of these receptors is a woman younger than 30 in good health and CMV-seronegative. The CDR3 runs from the conserved cysteine through the conserved F or W. The order of the fields is V gene, clone size, J gene, D gene, CDR3 DNA, CDR3 protein. D genes are given only for firm matches. Rows give clone size only sometimes, using once, few, many, or a class for an expanded clone.

>TRBV30|-|TRBJ1-5|-
TGTGCCTGGAGTGTAATGGCACCATATAGCAATCAGCCCCAGCATTTT
CAWSVMAPYSNQPQHF
>TRBV5-1|-|TRBJ2-1|TRBD2
TGCGCCAGCAGCTTGGGGGCGGGAGCGGCCAATGAGCAGTTCTTC
CASSLGAGAANEQFF
>TRBV6-4|-|TRBJ2-1|-
TGTGCCAGCAGTGATGTGGCGGTCCCCGCCTACAATGAGCAGTTCTTC
CASSDVAVPAYNEQFF
>TRBV5-5|-|TRBJ1-3|-
TGTGCCAGCAGCTTCCAGGTGGGCTCTGGAAACACCATATATTTT
CASSFQVGSGNTIYF
>TRBV6-1|-|TRBJ2-3|TRBD1
TGTGCCAGCAGTATCGGGACAGTAACAGATACGCAGTATTTT
CASSIGTVTDTQYF
>TRBV7-7|-|TRBJ2-1|TRBD2
TGTGCCAGCAGCTTATGGCCGGGACTACTTTACAATGAGCAGTTCTTC
CASSLWPGLLYNEQFF
>TRBV5-1|once|TRBJ1-1|TRBD1
TGCGCCAGCAGCGTGACAGGGGGCATGAACACTGAAGCTTTCTTT
CASSVTGGMNTEAFF
>TRBV18|-|TRBJ2-1|-
TGTGCCAGCTCACCACCCGGGAGCCTATACAATGAGCAGTTCTTC
CASSPPGSLYNEQFF
>TRBV5-1|-|TRBJ1-4|TRBD1
TGCGCCAGCAGCTCCTCCCCCTTGCCCTACAGGGGGCTCAGTGAAAAACTGTTTTTT
CASSSSPLPYRGLSEKLFF
>TRBV2|-|TRBJ1-1|-
TGTGCCAGCAGTGAACGCACCAGGGTGATCACTGAAGCTTTCTTT
CASSERTRVITEAFF
>TRBV15|-|TRBJ1-1|TRBD1
TGTGCCACCAGCAGGAACAGGGGGCTGGACACTGAAGCTTTCTTT
CATSRNRGLDTEAFF
>TRBV27|-|TRBJ2-7|TRBD1
TGTGCCACCAGGGACAGGGCTCACGAGCAGTACTTC
CATRDRAHEQYF
>TRBV6-5|-|TRBJ2-7|TRBD2
TGTGCCGCTTCATCGGTGCTAGCGGGAGACTACGAGCAGTACTTC
CAASSVLAGDYEQYF
>TRBV10-3|-|TRBJ2-1|TRBD2
TGTGCCATCAGTGAGATGGGGACTAGCGGTCACAATGAGCAGTTCTTC
CAISEMGTSGHNEQFF
>TRBV7-9|once|TRBJ2-1|-
TGTGCCAGCAGCTTAATGACCGGGAGATACAATGAGCAGTTCTTC
CASSLMTGRYNEQFF
>TRBV5-8|-|TRBJ1-2|-
TGTGCCAGCAGCTATAGCTATGGCTACACCTTC
CASSYSYGYTF
>TRBV5-1|-|TRBJ1-4|-
TGCGCCAGCAGCTTGGGGGCTCGGGAAAAACTGTTTTTT
CASSLGAREKLFF
>TRBV7-8|-|TRBJ1-1|TRBD1
TGTGCCAGCAGCTTAGAGGGGGCGCACACTGAAGCTTTCTTT
CASSLEGAHTEAFF
>TRBV5-1|few|TRBJ2-1|TRBD2
TGCGCCAGCAGCTTGGTCCTGTCGGGAGGAGCTTCTGAGCAGTTCTTC
CASSLVLSGGASEQFF
>TRBV30|-|TRBJ2-3|-
TGTGCCTGGAGTGTACCTGCAGGTAGCACAGATACGCAGTATTTT
CAWSVPAGSTDTQYF
>TRBV4-2|-|TRBJ1-4|-
TGTGCCAGCAGCCAAGATTCGGGTATCGGAAAACTGTTTTTT
CASSQDSGIGKLFF
>TRBV5-4|-|TRBJ2-3|TRBD2
TGTGCCAGCAGCTCTCTAGCGGGAGGGCCGTCTAGCACAGATACGCAGTATTTT
CASSSLAGGPSSTDTQYF
>TRBV15|-|TRBJ2-7|-
TGTGCCACCAGCAGAGTGCCGGGGGGACAATACGAGCAGTACTTC
CATSRVPGGQYEQYF
>TRBV5-1|-|TRBJ2-1|-
TGCGCCAGCAGCAACCTACAGGGAGGGAACAATGAGCAGTTCTTC
CASSNLQGGNNEQFF
>TRBV6-5|-|TRBJ1-6|-
TGTGCCAGCAGTTCCCAGACAGGACCTAATTCACCCCTCCACTTT
CASSSQTGPNSPLHF
>TRBV30|-|TRBJ1-5|-
TGTGCCTGGAGCGAACTGGGGGGGACTCAGCCCCAGCATTTT
CAWSELGGTQPQHF
>TRBV7-9|-|TRBJ1-4|-
TGTGCCAGCAGCCGATTGAGATCAACTAATGAAAAACTGTTTTTT
CASSRLRSTNEKLFF
>TRBV30|few|TRBJ2-3|TRBD2
TGTGCCTGGAGTGTTGACTTCGCGGGAGGAACAGATACGCAGTATTTT
CAWSVDFAGGTDTQYF
>TRBV14|once|TRBJ1-2|-
TGTGCCAGCAGCCAAGATCGGCAGGGAATCTATGGCTACACCTTC
CASSQDRQGIYGYTF
>TRBV11-2|-|TRBJ2-7|-
TGTGCCAGCAGCTTAGGGCGGGGAACCTACGAGCAGTACTTC
CASSLGRGTYEQYF
>TRBV6-1|-|TRBJ1-1|TRBD1
TGTGCCAGCAGTGTAAGACAGGGGGATGGGGGAGCTTTCTTT
CASSVRQGDGGAFF
>TRBV27|once|TRBJ1-1|-
TGTGCCAGCAGTTACGGGGTAAGAGGCACTGAAGCTTTCTTT
CASSYGVRGTEAFF
>TRBV18|once|TRBJ2-5|-
TGTGCCAGCTCGGAGGGACAGCAAGAGACCCAGTACTTC
CASSEGQQETQYF
>TRBV6-6|-|TRBJ1-1|TRBD1
TGTGCCAGCGGACAGGAGTACACTGAAGCTTTCTTT
CASGQEYTEAFF
>TRBV10-3|-|TRBJ2-3|-
TGTGCCAGCGCTACTATAGAGTCAGATACGCAGTATTTT
CASATIESDTQYF
>TRBV4-1|once|TRBJ2-5|TRBD2
TGCGCCAGCAGCTACACCACTAGCGGCCAAGAGACCCAGTACTTC
CASSYTTSGQETQYF
>TRBV27|-|TRBJ2-1|TRBD1
TGTGCCAGCAGTTACCGGGACAGGGCTTACAATGAGCAGTTCTTC
CASSYRDRAYNEQFF
>TRBV2|-|TRBJ2-1|-
TGTGCCAGCACTTTGGGACTCTTCCCTGAGCAGTTCTTC
CASTLGLFPEQFF
>TRBV7-3|-|TRBJ2-3|-
TGTGCCAGCAGCTTAAGACAGACAGATACGCAGTATTTT
CASSLRQTDTQYF
>TRBV15|-|TRBJ1-1|-
TGTGCCACCAGCACCCGTCAGGCCGCGAACACTGAAGCTTTCTTT
CATSTRQAANTEAFF
>TRBV30|-|TRBJ1-1|-
TGTGCCTGGAGAACCACAGGAGCTTTCTTT
CAWRTTGAFF
>TRBV6-6|-|TRBJ1-2|-
TGTGCCAGCAGTTACTCGGGCAGGGAGGGAGGCTACACCTTC
CASSYSGREGGYTF
>TRBV29-1|-|TRBJ1-1|-
TGCAGCGTACCCGCGGGGGGCTCTGAAGCTTTCTTT
CSVPAGGSEAFF
>TRBV11-1|-|TRBJ1-1|-
TGTGCCAGCAGCTTAGCGCTGGGTCGGGGGTATAGCACTGAAGCTTTCTTT
CASSLALGRGYSTEAFF
>TRBV6-5|once|TRBJ2-1|TRBD2
TGTGCCAGCAGGGGGACTAGCGGGGTCTACAATGAGCAGTTCTTC
CASRGTSGVYNEQFF